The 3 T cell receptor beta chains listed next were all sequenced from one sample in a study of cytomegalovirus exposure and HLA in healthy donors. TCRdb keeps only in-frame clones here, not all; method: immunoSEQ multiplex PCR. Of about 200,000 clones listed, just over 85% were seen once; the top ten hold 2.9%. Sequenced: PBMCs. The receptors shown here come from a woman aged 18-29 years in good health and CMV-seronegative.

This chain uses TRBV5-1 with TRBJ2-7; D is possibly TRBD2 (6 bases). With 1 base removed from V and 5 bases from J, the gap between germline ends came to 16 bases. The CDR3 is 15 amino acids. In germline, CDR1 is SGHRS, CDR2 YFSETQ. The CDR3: CASSLKRQGGHEQYF. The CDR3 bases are TGCGCCAGCAGCTTGAAGAGGCAGGGAGGCCACGAGCAGTACTTC.

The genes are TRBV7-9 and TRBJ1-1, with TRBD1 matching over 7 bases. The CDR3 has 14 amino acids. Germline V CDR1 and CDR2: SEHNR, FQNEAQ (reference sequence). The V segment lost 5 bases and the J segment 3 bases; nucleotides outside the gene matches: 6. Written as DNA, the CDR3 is TGTGCCAGCAGCGGACAGGTGACGGACACTGAAGCTTTCTTT. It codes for CASSGQVTDTEAFF.

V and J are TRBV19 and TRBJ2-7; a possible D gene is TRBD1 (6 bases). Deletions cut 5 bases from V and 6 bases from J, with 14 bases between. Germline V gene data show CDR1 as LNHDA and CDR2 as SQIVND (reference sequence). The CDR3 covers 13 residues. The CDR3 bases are TGTGCCAGTAGTTCCCCTGGGGGCCTCGAGCAGTACTTC. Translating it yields CASSSPGGLEQYF.